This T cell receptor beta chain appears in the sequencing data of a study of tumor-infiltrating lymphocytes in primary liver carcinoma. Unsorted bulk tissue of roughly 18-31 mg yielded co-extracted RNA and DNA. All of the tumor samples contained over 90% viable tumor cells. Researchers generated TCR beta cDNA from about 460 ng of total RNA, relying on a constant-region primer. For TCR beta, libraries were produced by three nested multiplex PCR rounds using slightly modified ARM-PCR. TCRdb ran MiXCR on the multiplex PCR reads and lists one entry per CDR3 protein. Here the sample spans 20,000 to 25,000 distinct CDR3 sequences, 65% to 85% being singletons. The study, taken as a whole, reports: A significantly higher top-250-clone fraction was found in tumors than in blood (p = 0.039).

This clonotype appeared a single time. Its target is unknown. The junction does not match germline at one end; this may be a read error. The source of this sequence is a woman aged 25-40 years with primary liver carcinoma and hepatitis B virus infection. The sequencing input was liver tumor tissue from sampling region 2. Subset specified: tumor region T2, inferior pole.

In nucleotides, the CDR3 is TGTGCCAGCAGCGCCGAACAGGGCACCGGGGAGCTGTTATTT. Its translation is CASSAEQGTGELLF. This sequence joins TRBV9 and TRBJ2-2, with TRBD1 as a possible D gene (6 bases). Germline values: CDR1 SGDLS, CDR2 YYNGEE. The CDR3 totals 14 residues.